This T cell receptor beta chain originates from a study of blood T cells in healthy people across ages. Primed by a sample-barcoded 5' primer and a J-beta primer mix, a second PCR proceeded for 7 to 11 cycles. TCRdb reanalysed the 5' RACE reads using MiXCR and keeps one entry per CDR3 protein. The sample has more than 650,000 distinct CDR3 sequences, about a fifth seen once; the top ten hold roughly 22%. CDR3 length equals 12 residues. V was pared by 4 bases and J by 6 bases, with 9 bases between. CDR1 is SGHAT, CDR2 FQNNGV, per germline. Material: blood. This sequence was found in a man between 65 and 85 years old in good health. The V call is TRBV11-2, the J call TRBJ1-2, with a weak D call TRBD1 (6 bases). This CDR3 reads CASSSEGDGYTF. The CDR3 region has the DNA TGTGCCAGCAGCTCTGAGGGGGATGGCTACACCTTC.